The clone carrying this T cell receptor beta chain was seen a few times. What it binds is not known. Expressed TCRB transcripts were sequenced after all isolated RNA was converted to cDNA. Some clones are missing from TCRdb's copy, which holds only in-frame ones; the method was immunoSEQ multiplex PCR. The sample carries 860,000 or so clones, 17% recorded once. CDR3 length: 16 amino acids. CDR1 and CDR2 (germline): MDHEN, SYDVKM. V shed 10 bases and J shed 3 bases, with 23 bases lying between them. The sample originates from a study of beta chain features in type 1 diabetes. Study overall: Investigators examined approximately 110,000,000 sorted cells across all samples. The study, taken as a whole, reports: For cells with high TCR expression, cDNA sequencing could yield over-representation.

This TCR was recovered from a woman under 30 in good health. The chain combines TRBV28 with TRBJ2-3, with D perhaps matching TRBD2 (5 bases). The specimen sequenced was naive CD4+ T cells from blood. CDR3 region: CATSRWRTFETDTQYF. CDR3 sequence (DNA): TGTGCCACTTCCAGGTGGCGGACTTTCGAGACAGATACGCAGTATTTT.